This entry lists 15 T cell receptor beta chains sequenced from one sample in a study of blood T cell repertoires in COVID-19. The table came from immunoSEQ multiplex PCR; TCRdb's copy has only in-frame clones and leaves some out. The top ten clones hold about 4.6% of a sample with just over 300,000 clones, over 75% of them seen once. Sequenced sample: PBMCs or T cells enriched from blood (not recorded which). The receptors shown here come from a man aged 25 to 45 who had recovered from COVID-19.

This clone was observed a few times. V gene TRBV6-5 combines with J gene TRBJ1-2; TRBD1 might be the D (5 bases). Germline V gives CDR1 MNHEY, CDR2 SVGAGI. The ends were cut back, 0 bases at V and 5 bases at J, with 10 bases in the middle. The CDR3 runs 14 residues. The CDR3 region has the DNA TGTGCCAGCAGTTACTCGAAGGCAGGGTATGGCTACACCTTC. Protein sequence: CASSYSKAGYGYTF.

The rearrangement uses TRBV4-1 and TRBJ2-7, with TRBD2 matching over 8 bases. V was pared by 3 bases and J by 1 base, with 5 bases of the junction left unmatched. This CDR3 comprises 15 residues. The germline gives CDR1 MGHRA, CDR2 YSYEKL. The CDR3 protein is CASSHSRGGSYEQYF. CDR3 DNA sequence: TGCGCCAGCAGCCACTCACGGGGGGGATCCTACGAGCAGTACTTC.

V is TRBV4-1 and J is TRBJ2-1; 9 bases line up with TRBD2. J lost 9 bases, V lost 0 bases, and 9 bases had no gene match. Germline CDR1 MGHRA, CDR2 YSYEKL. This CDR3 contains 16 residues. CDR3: CASSQDRRGGRGEQFF. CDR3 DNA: TGCGCCAGCAGCCAAGATCGGCGGGGGGGCCGCGGTGAGCAGTTCTTC.

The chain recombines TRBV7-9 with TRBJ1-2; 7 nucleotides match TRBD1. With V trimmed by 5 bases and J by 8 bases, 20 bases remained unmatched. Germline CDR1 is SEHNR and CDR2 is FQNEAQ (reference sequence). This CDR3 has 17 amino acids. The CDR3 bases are TGTGCCAGCAGCCGTGCCACACCCGGGACAGCCAAGGGAGGCTACACCTTC. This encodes CASSRATPGTAKGGYTF.

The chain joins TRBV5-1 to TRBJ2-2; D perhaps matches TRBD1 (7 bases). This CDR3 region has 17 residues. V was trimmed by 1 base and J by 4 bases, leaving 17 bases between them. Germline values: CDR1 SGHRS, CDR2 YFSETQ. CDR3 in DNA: TGCGCCAGCAGCTTGATTGTAACAGGGGACTTCACCGGGGAGCTGTTTTTT. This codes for CASSLIVTGDFTGELFF.

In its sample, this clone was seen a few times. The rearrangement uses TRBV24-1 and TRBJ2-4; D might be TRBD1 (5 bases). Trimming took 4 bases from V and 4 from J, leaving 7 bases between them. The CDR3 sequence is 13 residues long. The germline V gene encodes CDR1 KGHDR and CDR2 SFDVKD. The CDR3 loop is CATSDRVKNIQYF. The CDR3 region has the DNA TGTGCCACCAGTGACAGGGTTAAAAACATTCAGTACTTC.

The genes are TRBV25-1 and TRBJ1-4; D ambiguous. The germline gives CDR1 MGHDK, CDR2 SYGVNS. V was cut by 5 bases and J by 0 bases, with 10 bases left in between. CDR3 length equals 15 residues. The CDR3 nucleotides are TGTGCCAGCAGTAAACGCGGGGCAACTAATGAAAAACTGTTTTTT. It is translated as CASSKRGATNEKLFF. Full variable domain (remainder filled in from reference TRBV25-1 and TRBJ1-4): EADIYQTPRYLVIGTGKKITLECSQTMGHDKMYWYQQDPGMELHLIHYSYGVNSTEKGDLSSESTVSRIRTEHFPLTLESARPSHTSQYLCASSKRGATNEKLFFGSGTQLSVL.

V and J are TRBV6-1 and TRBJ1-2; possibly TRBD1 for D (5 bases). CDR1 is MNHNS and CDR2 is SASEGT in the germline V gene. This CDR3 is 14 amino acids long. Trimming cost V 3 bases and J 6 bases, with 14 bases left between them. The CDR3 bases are TGTGCCAGCAGTGATCCCCCCAGGGAAGATGGCTACACCTTC. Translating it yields CASSDPPREDGYTF.

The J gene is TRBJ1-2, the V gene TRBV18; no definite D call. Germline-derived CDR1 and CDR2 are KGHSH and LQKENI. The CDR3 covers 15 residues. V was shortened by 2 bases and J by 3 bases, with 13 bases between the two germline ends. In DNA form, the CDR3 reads TGTGCCAGCTCACCAAACGCGCGAGGATACTATGGCTACACCTTC. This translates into CASSPNARGYYGYTF. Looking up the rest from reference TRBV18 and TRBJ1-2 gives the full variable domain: NAGVMQNPRHLVRRRGQEARLRCSPMKGHSHVYWYRQLPEEGLKFMVYLQKENIIDESGMPKERFSAEFPKEGPSILRIQQVVRGDSAAYFCASSPNARGYYGYTFGSGTRLTVV.

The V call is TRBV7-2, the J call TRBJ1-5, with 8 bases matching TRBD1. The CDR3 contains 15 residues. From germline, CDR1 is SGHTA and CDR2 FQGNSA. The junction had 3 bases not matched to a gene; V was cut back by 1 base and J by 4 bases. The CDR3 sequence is CASSLVGQGNQPQHF. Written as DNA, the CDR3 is TGTGCCAGCAGCTTAGTAGGACAGGGAAATCAGCCCCAGCATTTT.

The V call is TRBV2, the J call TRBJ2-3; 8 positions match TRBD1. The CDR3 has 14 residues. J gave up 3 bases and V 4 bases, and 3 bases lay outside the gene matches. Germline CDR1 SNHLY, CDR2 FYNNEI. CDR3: CASSVNRGTDTQYF. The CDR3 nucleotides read TGTGCCAGCAGTGTGAACAGGGGGACAGATACGCAGTATTTT.

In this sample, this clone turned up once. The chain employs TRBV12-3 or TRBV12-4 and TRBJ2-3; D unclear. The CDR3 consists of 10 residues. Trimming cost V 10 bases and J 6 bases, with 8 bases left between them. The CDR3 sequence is CATSGDTQYF. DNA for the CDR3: TGTGCCACGTCTGGCGATACGCAGTATTTT.

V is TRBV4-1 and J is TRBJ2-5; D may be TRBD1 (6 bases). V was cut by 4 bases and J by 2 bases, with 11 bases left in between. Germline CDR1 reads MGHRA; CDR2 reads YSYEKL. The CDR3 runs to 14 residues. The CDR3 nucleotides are TGCGCCAGCAGCCTCGGACAGCTACAAGAGACCCAGTACTTC. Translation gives CASSLGQLQETQYF.

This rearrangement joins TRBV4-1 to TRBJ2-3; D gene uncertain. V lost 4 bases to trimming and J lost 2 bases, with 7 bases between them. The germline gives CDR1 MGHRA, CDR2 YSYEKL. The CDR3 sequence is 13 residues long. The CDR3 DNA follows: TGCGCCAGCAGCCGAAGACTCACAGATACGCAGTATTTT. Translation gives CASSRRLTDTQYF.

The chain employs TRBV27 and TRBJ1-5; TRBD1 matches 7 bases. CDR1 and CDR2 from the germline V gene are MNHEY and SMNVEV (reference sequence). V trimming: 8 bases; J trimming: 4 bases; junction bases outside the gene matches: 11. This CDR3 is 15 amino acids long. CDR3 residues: CASRKGGRGNQPQHF. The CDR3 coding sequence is TGTGCCAGCCGAAAAGGGGGCAGGGGAAATCAGCCCCAGCATTTT.